This entry features one TCR beta chain sequence. Reverse transcription of roughly 0.45 to 1 ug RNA used random hexamers. TCRdb re-derived calls from the immunoSEQ multiplex PCR reads in MiXCR, one entry per CDR3 protein. The sample includes around 71,000 distinct CDR3 sequences, 93% of them seen just once. The data derive from a study of CD8 T cells in Susac syndrome. Germline V gives CDR1 MDHEN, CDR2 SYDVKM. Trimming took 5 bases from V and 0 from J; bases not matched to a gene: 15. The CDR3 spans 20 residues. This chain joins TRBV28 and TRBJ2-6; 8 nucleotides line up with TRBD1. The material sequenced was CD4+ T cells from PBMCs. This receptor was obtained from a human donor with Susac syndrome. As DNA, the CDR3 is TGTGCCAGCAGTGAGCGTGGGACAGGCAAAACAAGCTCTGGGGCCAACGTCCTGACTTTC. It translates to CASSERGTGKTSSGANVLTF.